This entry features one TCR beta chain sequence. Antigen: not known. These data are taken from a study of T cell repertoires in cytomegalovirus infection. Study-level background: CMV epitopes that were recently identified and HLA-C-restricted were used alongside well-studied HLA-B-restricted ones. It was the public TCR beta signatures that indicated both CMV infection and matching HLA type. Findings and limits, study-wide: Based on cumulative public TCR beta family frequency, carriers of CMV plus the relevant HLA were identified. CMV-specific HLA-C-restricted TCR beta clonotypes dominated the ex vivo response.

TCRdb fed the reads into MiXCR, producing one record per CDR3 protein. The sample consists of approximately 1,000,000 distinct CDR3 sequences, 25% to 40% of them appearing once. Germline CDR1 is MGHRA and CDR2 is YSYEKL. Trimming pared 0 bases from V and 2 bases from J, leaving 20 bases between. This CDR3 has 19 amino acids. The clonotype originates from a human donor in good health (CMV status not recorded). Some clones in this sample may be carry-over from other donors' samples. The chain is built from TRBV4-1 and TRBJ2-4, with D perhaps matching TRBD2 (6 bases). The material was cultured CD8+ T cells from PBMCs, obtained from culture after CMV antigen stimulation. The CDR3 reads CASSQESAWAGTPKNIQYF. For the CDR3, the DNA is TGCGCCAGCAGCCAAGAATCGGCCTGGGCGGGAACTCCCAAAAACATTCAGTACTTC.